Presented here are 22 T cell receptor beta chains from one specimen sequenced in a study of blood T cell repertoires in COVID-19. TCRdb's table, derived via immunoSEQ multiplex PCR, lists solely in-frame clones and lacks some. The sample holds nearly 90,000 clones, 90% seen once. The specimen sequenced was peripheral blood. The receptor set was obtained from a man between 18 and 35 years old with COVID-19, enrolled during active disease.

This rearrangement joins TRBV28 to TRBJ2-7, with no clear D. V lost 7 bases and J lost 2, with 9 bases in between. In germline, CDR1 is MDHEN, CDR2 SYDVKM. The CDR3 is 12 residues long. CDR3 DNA: TGTGCCAGCATGGGCCTAACCTACGAGCAGTACTTC. Protein product: CASMGLTYEQYF.

The rearrangement uses TRBV9 and TRBJ1-2, with a tentative D call TRBD1 (6 bases). Germline V lookup: CDR1 SGDLS, CDR2 YYNGEE. This CDR3 contains 15 residues. V lost 3 bases, J lost 9 bases, and 21 bases lay in between. CDR3 protein: CASSGGTLWKFSYTF. The DNA for the CDR3 is TGTGCCAGCAGCGGAGGGACACTCTGGAAGTTTAGCTACACCTTC.

V usage is TRBV6-2 or TRBV6-3 and J usage is TRBJ2-1, with D unclear. Looked up from germline, CDR1 is MNHEY and CDR2 is SVGEGT. The ends were cut back, 6 bases at V and 1 base at J, with 7 bases in the middle. The CDR3 totals 13 residues. CDR3 in amino acids: CASSPRSYNEQFF. CDR3 nucleotide sequence: TGTGCCAGCAGCCCCCGTTCCTACAATGAGCAGTTCTTC.

This clone was observed a few times. The chain uses TRBV7-2 and TRBJ2-7; D call uncertain. The CDR3 sequence is 13 residues long. Trimming stripped 3 bases from V and 5 bases from J, with 11 bases between. Per the germline V gene, CDR1 is SGHTA and CDR2 is FQGNSA. The DNA for the CDR3 is TGTGCCAGCAGCTTCAGGTTTCAGGACGAGCAGTACTTC. Its protein is CASSFRFQDEQYF.

The chain is built from TRBV18 and TRBJ1-5; D uncertain. V was pared by 3 bases and J by 1 base, with 4 bases between. The CDR3 is 13 residues long. Germline lookup yields CDR1 KGHSH and CDR2 LQKENI. The chain's CDR3 is CASSPESNQPQHF. CDR3 in DNA: TGTGCCAGCTCACCTGAGAGCAATCAGCCCCAGCATTTT.

The chain employs TRBV29-1 and TRBJ1-2, with unresolved D. The CDR3 length is 13 residues. Trimming cost V 3 bases and J 3 bases, with 11 bases left between them. Germline-derived CDR1 and CDR2 are SQVTM and ANQGSEA. The CDR3 DNA sequence: TGCAGCGTTGATGAAAACACCGACTATGGCTACACCTTC. This translates into CSVDENTDYGYTF.

The gene calls are TRBV27 and TRBJ2-6, with TRBD1 as a possible D gene (5 bases). The ends were cut back, 3 bases at V and 2 bases at J, with 8 bases in the middle. This CDR3 region has 15 residues. Germline CDR1 MNHEY, CDR2 SMNVEV (reference sequence). CDR3 sequence reads: CASSFLGAGANVLTF. The CDR3 DNA sequence: TGTGCCAGCAGTTTCTTAGGGGCTGGGGCCAACGTCCTGACTTTC.

The gene calls are TRBV28 and TRBJ1-2; D possibly corresponds to TRBD1 (6 bases). Germline values: CDR1 MDHEN, CDR2 SYDVKM. CDR3 size: 17 residues. Trimming pared 3 bases from V and 5 bases from J, leaving 22 bases between. The CDR3 DNA reads as TGTGCCAGCAGTTTTGCAGGGGACGAAATAAGGTCGTATGGCTACACCTTC. Amino acid sequence: CASSFAGDEIRSYGYTF.

The V call is TRBV7-2, the J call TRBJ2-1, with D tentatively TRBD2 (6 bases). Germline loops: CDR1 SGHTA, CDR2 FQGNSA. The CDR3 is 11 amino acids. V lost 11 bases and J 4 bases, leaving 9 bases between the germline ends. This CDR3 reads CAGGSYNEQFF. The CDR3 DNA reads as TGTGCCGGAGGGAGTTACAATGAGCAGTTCTTC.

The V call is TRBV27, the J call TRBJ2-7, with TRBD2 matching over 8 bases. CDR3 length: 15 amino acids. V lost 6 bases, J lost 3 bases, and 10 bases stayed unmatched. CDR1 MNHEY and CDR2 SMNVEV come from the germline V gene (reference sequence). CDR3 sequence reads: CASSRRGGANYEQYF. The CDR3 bases are TGTGCCAGCAGCCGACGGGGGGGAGCTAACTACGAGCAGTACTTC.

This clone came up once. The chain uses TRBV28 and TRBJ1-2, with D perhaps matching TRBD1 (5 bases). This CDR3 region has 14 residues. The germline V gene encodes CDR1 MDHEN and CDR2 SYDVKM. V was cut by 6 bases and J by 3 bases, with 14 bases left in between. For the CDR3, the DNA is TGTGCCAGCAGCCAACAGGAGCAGTACTATGGCTACACCTTC. This gives the protein CASSQQEQYYGYTF.

This rearrangement joins TRBV28 to TRBJ1-5, with D possibly being TRBD1 (6 bases). The germline V and J ends were trimmed by 5 bases and 3 bases, with 11 bases remaining between them. CDR1 MDHEN and CDR2 SYDVKM come from the germline V gene. This CDR3 spans 14 amino acids. Here the CDR3 DNA reads TGTGCCAGCAGTCCTACAGGGTCCAATCAGCCCCAGCATTTT. Translating gives CASSPTGSNQPQHF.

This chain connects TRBV7-2 to TRBJ2-1; D is possibly TRBD2 (5 bases). This CDR3 has 13 residues. Germline CDR1 is SGHTA and CDR2 is FQGNSA. V was clipped by 8 bases and J by 5 bases, with 13 bases between them. The CDR3 here is CASGRTANNEQFF. Written as DNA, the CDR3 is TGTGCCAGCGGAAGGACTGCTAACAATGAGCAGTTCTTC.

The CDR3 DNA sequence: TGTGCCAGCAGGCTGGACAGGGCCAACTATGGCTACACCTTC. The encoded protein is CASRLDRANYGYTF. The chain links TRBV6-6 to TRBJ1-2; 8 bases line up with TRBD1. V shed 6 bases and J 2 bases; nucleotides not matched to a gene: 5. Germline V gene sequence: CDR1 MNHNY, CDR2 SVGAGI (reference sequence). The CDR3 consists of 14 residues.

The J gene is TRBJ1-2, the V gene TRBV24-1, with no clear D. Trimming pared 11 bases from V and 0 bases from J, leaving 9 bases between. The CDR3 length is 12 residues. Looked up from germline, CDR1 is KGHDR and CDR2 is SFDVKD. CDR3 nucleotide sequence: TGTGCCATCCAGGATACTAACTATGGCTACACCTTC. Translation: CAIQDTNYGYTF.

As regards this clone: The junction shows a germline mismatch at one end, possibly a read error. The rearrangement links TRBV27 to TRBJ1-4; a possible D gene is TRBD1 (5 bases). The CDR3 is made up of 14 amino acids. Germline V gives CDR1 MNHEY, CDR2 SMNVEV (reference sequence). This CDR3 is CASSLSPGEEKLLF. CDR3 DNA sequence: TGTGCCAGCAGTTTATCGCCGGGGGAAGAAAAACTGCTTTTT.

V gene TRBV28 combines with J gene TRBJ2-7, with TRBD1 matching over 12 bases. Trimming removed 7 bases from V and 3 bases from J; junction bases left unmatched: 7. This CDR3 is built from 15 residues. The germline gives CDR1 MDHEN, CDR2 SYDVKM. As DNA, the CDR3 is TGTGCCAGCAATGCCAGGGACAGGGGGCTCTACGAGCAGTACTTC. Protein sequence: CASNARDRGLYEQYF.

The gene calls are TRBV7-2 and TRBJ1-1; 11 bases align to TRBD1. V shed 3 bases, J shed 3 bases, and the junction held 3 bases outside the gene matches. This CDR3 is 15 amino acids long. Germline-derived CDR1 and CDR2 are SGHTA and FQGNSA. CDR3 in amino acids: CASSLDRGRDTEAFF. Written as DNA, the CDR3 is TGTGCCAGCAGCTTGGACAGGGGGCGAGACACTGAAGCTTTCTTT.

V usage is TRBV5-1 and J usage is TRBJ2-7; 7 nucleotides line up with TRBD1. The germline V gene encodes CDR1 SGHRS and CDR2 YFSETQ. Losses at the gene ends were 1 base for V and 0 bases for J; bases not matched to a gene: 7. The CDR3 has 16 amino acids. Here the CDR3 reads CASSLILQGSSYEQYF. As DNA, the CDR3 is TGCGCCAGCAGCTTGATTCTACAGGGGAGCTCCTACGAGCAGTACTTC.

The V call is TRBV4-3, the J call TRBJ2-5, with a possible D match to TRBD2 (5 bases). The germline V and J ends were trimmed by 0 bases and 1 base, with 12 bases remaining between them. Germline CDR1 is LGHNA and CDR2 is YSLEER. The CDR3 has 16 residues. In nucleotides, the CDR3 is TGCGCCAGCAGCCAAGATACCAGCCGGGGCCAAGAGACCCAGTACTTC. Amino acids: CASSQDTSRGQETQYF.

The chain uses TRBV30 and TRBJ1-3; perhaps TRBD1 as D (5 bases). The CDR3 covers 13 residues. The germline V gene encodes CDR1 GTSNPN and CDR2 SVGIG (reference sequence). The CDR3 here is CAADRTSGNTIYF. In DNA, the CDR3 is TGTGCTGCTGACAGAACCTCTGGAAACACCATATATTTT. Full variable domain (outside the CDR3, taken from reference TRBV30 and TRBJ1-3): SQTIHQWPATLVQPVGSPLSLECTVEGTSNPNLYWYRQAAGRGLQLLFYSVGIGQISSEVPQNLSASRPQDRQFILSSKKLLLSDSGFYLCAADRTSGNTIYFGEGSWLTVV.

Turning to this clone: This likely comes from a read error, as the CDR3 has no conserved phenylalanine or tryptophan at its end. The DNA is left out, because the CDR3 cannot be placed on it with certainty; the CDR3 is given as TCRdb lists it. The chain has TRBV7-9 and TRBJ2-7; TRBD1 is taken as the D call from the table, unchecked against the DNA. The CDR3 adds up to 13 amino acids, both ends counted. Germline V gene sequence: CDR1 SEHNR, CDR2 FQNEAQ (reference sequence). The CDR3 spells CASSLTGESDVRY.